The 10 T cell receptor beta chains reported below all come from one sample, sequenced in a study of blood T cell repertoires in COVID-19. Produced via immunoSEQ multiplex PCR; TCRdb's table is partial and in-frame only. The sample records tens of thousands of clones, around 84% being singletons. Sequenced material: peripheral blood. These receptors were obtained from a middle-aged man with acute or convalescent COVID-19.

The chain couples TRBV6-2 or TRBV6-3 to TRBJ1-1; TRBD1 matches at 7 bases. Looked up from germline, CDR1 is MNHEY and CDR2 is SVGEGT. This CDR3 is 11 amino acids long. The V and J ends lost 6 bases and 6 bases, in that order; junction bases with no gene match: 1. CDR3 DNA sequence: TGTGCCAGCAGCCAGGGGGCTGAAGCTTTCTTT. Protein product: CASSQGAEAFF.

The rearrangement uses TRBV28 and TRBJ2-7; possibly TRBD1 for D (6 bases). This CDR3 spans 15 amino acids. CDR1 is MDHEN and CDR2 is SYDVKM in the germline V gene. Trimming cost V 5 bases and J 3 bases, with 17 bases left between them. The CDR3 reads CASSGMDRDGYEQYF. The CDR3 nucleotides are TGTGCCAGCAGTGGAATGGACAGAGACGGCTACGAGCAGTACTTC.

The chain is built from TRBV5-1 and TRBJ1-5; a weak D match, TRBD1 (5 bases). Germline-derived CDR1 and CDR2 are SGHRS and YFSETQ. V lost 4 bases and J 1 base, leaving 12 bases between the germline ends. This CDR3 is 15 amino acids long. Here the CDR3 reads CASSQRGGSNQPQHF. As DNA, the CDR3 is TGCGCCAGCAGCCAACGGGGGGGAAGCAATCAGCCCCAGCATTTT.

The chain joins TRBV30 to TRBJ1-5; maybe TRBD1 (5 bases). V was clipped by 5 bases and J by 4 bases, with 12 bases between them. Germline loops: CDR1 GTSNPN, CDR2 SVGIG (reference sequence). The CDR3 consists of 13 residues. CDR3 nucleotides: TGTGCCTGGTCCCAGGGTACTAATCAGCCCCAGCATTTT. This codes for CAWSQGTNQPQHF.

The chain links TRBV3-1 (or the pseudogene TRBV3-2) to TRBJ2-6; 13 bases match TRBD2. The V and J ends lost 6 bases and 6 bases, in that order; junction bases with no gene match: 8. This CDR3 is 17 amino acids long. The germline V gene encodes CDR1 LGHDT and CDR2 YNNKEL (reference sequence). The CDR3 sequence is CASRNLTSGRMANVLTF. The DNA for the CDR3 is TGTGCCAGCAGGAACTTGACTAGCGGGAGGATGGCCAACGTCCTGACTTTC.

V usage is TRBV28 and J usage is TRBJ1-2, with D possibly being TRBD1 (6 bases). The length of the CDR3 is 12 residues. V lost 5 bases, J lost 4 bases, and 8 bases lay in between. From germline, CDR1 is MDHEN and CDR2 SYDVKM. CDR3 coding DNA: TGTGCCAGCAGTACAGGGATCTATGGCTACACCTTC. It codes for CASSTGIYGYTF.

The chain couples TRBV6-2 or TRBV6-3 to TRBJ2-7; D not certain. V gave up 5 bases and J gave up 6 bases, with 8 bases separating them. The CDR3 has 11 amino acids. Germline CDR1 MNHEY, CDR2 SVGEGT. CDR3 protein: CASSHSSEQYF. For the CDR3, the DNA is TGTGCCAGCAGTCACAGCTCCGAGCAGTACTTC.

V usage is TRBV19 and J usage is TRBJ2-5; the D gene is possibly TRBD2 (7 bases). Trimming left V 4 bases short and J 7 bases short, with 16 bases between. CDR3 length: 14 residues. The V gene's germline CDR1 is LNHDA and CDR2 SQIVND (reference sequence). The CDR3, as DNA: TGTGCCAGTAGTAAAGGGGGGGACATTGTGACCCAGTACTTC. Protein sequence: CASSKGGDIVTQYF.

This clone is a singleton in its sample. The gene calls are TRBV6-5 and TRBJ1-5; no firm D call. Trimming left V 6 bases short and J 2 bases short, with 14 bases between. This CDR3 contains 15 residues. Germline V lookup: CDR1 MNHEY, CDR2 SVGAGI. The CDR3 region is CASRVAGNGNQPQHF. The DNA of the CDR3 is TGTGCCAGCAGGGTTGCGGGGAACGGCAATCAGCCCCAGCATTTT.

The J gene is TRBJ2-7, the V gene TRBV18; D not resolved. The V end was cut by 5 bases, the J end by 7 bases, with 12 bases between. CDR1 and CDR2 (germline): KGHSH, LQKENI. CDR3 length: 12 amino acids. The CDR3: CASSSVYAEQYF. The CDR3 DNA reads TGTGCCAGCTCATCTGTTTACGCGGAGCAGTACTTC.